This T cell receptor beta chain derives from a study of control samples from healthy donors and cancer patients. The V end was cut by 5 bases, the J end by 4 bases, with 13 bases between. The CDR3 consists of 14 residues. The V gene's germline CDR1 is LGHDT and CDR2 YNNKEL (reference sequence). The protocol was immunoSEQ multiplex PCR, while the TCRdb copy is restricted to in-frame clones and leaves out a portion. The data show over 150,000 clones, 85% to 95% seen once. The chain carries TRBV3-1 (or the pseudogene TRBV3-2) and TRBJ2-3; weak D call: TRBD2 (6 bases). This sequence originates from a woman aged 18-29 years in good health. Sequenced sample: blood. CDR3 in amino acids: CASSTFGSPDTQYF. The CDR3 region has the DNA TGTGCCAGCAGCACCTTCGGGAGCCCAGATACGCAGTATTTT.